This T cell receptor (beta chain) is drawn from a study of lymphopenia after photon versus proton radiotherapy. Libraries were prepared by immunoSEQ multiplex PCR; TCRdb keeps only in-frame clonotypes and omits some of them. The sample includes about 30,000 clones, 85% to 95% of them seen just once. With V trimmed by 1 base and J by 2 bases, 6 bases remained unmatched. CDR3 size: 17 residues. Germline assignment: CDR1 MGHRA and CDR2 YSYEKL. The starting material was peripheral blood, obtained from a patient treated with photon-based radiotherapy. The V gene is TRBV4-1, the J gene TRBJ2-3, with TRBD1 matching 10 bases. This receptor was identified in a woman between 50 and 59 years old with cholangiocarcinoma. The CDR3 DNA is TGCGCCAGCAGCCAAGGAGGGGGGACAGGGGTCACAGATACGCAGTATTTT. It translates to CASSQGGGTGVTDTQYF.